Below, one T cell receptor beta chain is given with its context. Its antigen remains unknown. Naive CD8 cells, CD45RO-negative and positively selected for CCR7, excluded terminally differentiated effector memory CD45RA+ cells. The germline gives CDR1 SNHLY, CDR2 FYNNEI. There are 15 residues in the CDR3. V shed 5 bases and J 0 bases; nucleotides not matched to a gene: 6. The protocol was immunoSEQ multiplex PCR, while the TCRdb copy is restricted to in-frame clones and leaves out a portion. Of hundreds of thousands of clones in the sample, 95% to 97% were seen once. The data are from a study of shared clonotypes between healthy human individuals. Study overall: Every donor yielded three CD4 naive, three CD4 memory, two CD8 naive and one CD8 memory plate.

General study points: Between four donors, naive CD4 clonotypes were shared at a level of about 5%.

The sequencing sample was made of naive CD8+ T cells sorted from blood. The chain recombines TRBV2 with TRBJ1-1; 7 bases line up with TRBD1. The sequence derives from a woman aged 25 to 39 in good health. CDR3 DNA: TGTGCCAGCAGTCGGGACAGCCCCTTGAACACTGAAGCTTTCTTT. This gives the protein CASSRDSPLNTEAFF.